This T cell receptor (beta chain) was observed in a study of preoperative IRX-2 immunotherapy in early breast cancer. On this clone itself: The junction does not match germline at one end; this may be a read error.

Sequencing was performed with immunoSEQ multiplex PCR; in TCRdb, only in-frame clones are kept and a portion is missing. The table shows more than 6,500 clones, with approximately 80% occurring only once. Treatment in this sample: preoperative locoregional IRX-2 cytokine immunotherapy. Preoperative locoregional IRX-2 cytokine immunotherapy was tested in the phase Ib source study. Specimen: tumor tissue, collected after IRX-2 immunotherapy. The TCR comes from a human donor with breast cancer.

As DNA, the CDR3 is TGTGCTAGCAGCTTATGGGGCAGGACTAATGAAAAACTGTTTTTT. Protein: CASSLWGRTNEKLFF. The chain joins TRBV11-3 to TRBJ1-4; a possible D gene is TRBD1 (5 bases). Looked up from germline, CDR1 is SGHNT and CDR2 is YENEEA. This CDR3 spans 15 amino acids.